This T cell receptor (beta chain) was captured in a study of patients and donors after allogeneic stem cell transplantation. This clonotype was seen a handful of times. TCRdb re-called the RT-PCR reads with MiXCR, one entry per CDR3 protein. The table lists hundreds of thousands of distinct CDR3 sequences, 16% of them singletons. Germline CDR1 KGHDR, CDR2 SFDVKD. The J segment lost 7 bases and the V segment lost 9 bases, leaving 10 bases of the junction unmatched. This CDR3 comprises 14 residues. V is TRBV24-1 and J is TRBJ2-2; 7 nucleotides agree with TRBD2. Sample: blood, either unsorted or a sorted T cell fraction (not recorded which). This clonotype originated in a human donor who was either an allogeneic HSCT recipient or a stem cell or donor lymphocyte infusion donor (not recorded which). It is not recorded whose cells these are; they may come from a transplant donor. The CDR3 bases are TGTGCCACCGGCGGGAGCGGGAAGTTCGGGGAGCTGTTTTTT. It encodes CATGGSGKFGELFF.